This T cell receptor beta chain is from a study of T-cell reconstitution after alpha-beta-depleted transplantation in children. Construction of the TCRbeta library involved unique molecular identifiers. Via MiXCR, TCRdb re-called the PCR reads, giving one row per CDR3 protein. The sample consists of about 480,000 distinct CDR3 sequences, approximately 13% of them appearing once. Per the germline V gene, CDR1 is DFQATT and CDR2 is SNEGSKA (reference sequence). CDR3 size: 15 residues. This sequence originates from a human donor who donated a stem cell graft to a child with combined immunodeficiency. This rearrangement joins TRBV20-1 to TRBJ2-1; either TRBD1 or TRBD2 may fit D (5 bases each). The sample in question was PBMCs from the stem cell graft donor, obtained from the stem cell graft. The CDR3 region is CSGGGRINWGDEQFF. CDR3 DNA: TGCAGCGGTGGGGGACGTATAAATTGGGGTGATGAGCAGTTCTTC.